This T cell receptor (beta chain) was identified in a study of regulatory T cells in long-lasting Graves disease. Overall study: Graves' patients with a new diagnosis had received antithyroid drugs under 3 months.

This clonotype was observed many times. Time point described: newly diagnosed GD, antithyroid drugs for less than 3 months. The authors made the TCR library using RNA they extracted from PBMCs. Germline assignment: CDR1 SGHTA and CDR2 FQGTGA. The CDR3 totals 12 residues. V lost 5 bases to trimming and J lost 14 bases; unmatched junction nucleotides: 8. Libraries of TCR beta came from iRepertoire HTBI primers plus Arm-PCR of CDR3 regions. TCRdb re-derived calls from the multiplex PCR reads in MiXCR, one entry per CDR3 protein. The sample has about 610,000 distinct CDR3 sequences, about 16% seen once; the top ten hold more than 10%. This sample also appeared in a second study, on T cells in Graves' hyperthyroidism and ophthalmopathy. This second report adds: Lactation, pregnancy, other autoimmune disease or uncontrolled infection led to exclusion of patients. A first-round RT-PCR of the TCR CDR3 used the HTBI primer set. The model predicted ophthalmopathy a median around six months before onset.

The chain links TRBV7-3 to TRBJ2-4, with 8 bases lining up with TRBD2. The sample consisted of peripheral blood mononuclear cells (PBMCs), taken at new diagnosis, from a patient treated with antithyroid drugs. The sequence derives from a young man with Graves disease. The CDR3 region is CASSADSGSKYF. The CDR3 coding sequence is TGTGCCAGCAGCGCGGACAGCGGGAGCAAGTACTTC.